Each of the 26 T cell receptor beta chains below was sequenced from the same sample in a study of siplizumab effects on memory and regulatory T cells. The protocol was immunoSEQ multiplex PCR, while the TCRdb copy is restricted to in-frame clones and leaves out a portion. The sample consists of 60,000 or so clones, approximately 95% of them appearing once. Material: CD8+ T cells sorted from blood. The receptors shown here come from a human donor in good health.

This chain uses TRBV5-4 with TRBJ2-1; D ambiguous. V was shortened by 4 bases and J by 0 bases, with 11 bases between the two germline ends. CDR1 SGHNT and CDR2 YYREEE come from the germline V gene (reference sequence). The CDR3 covers 15 residues. CDR3 bases: TGTGCCAGCAGCCCCGTTACGAGCTCCTACAATGAGCAGTTCTTC. Translation: CASSPVTSSYNEQFF.

This chain uses TRBV5-1 with TRBJ2-1; 12 nucleotides match TRBD2. CDR3 length equals 17 residues. Germline values: CDR1 SGHRS, CDR2 YFSETQ. The J segment lost 0 bases and the V segment lost 4 bases, leaving 5 bases of the junction unmatched. CDR3: CASSGMTSGSSYNEQFF. The CDR3, as DNA: TGCGCCAGCAGCGGAATGACTAGCGGGAGCTCCTACAATGAGCAGTTCTTC.

The chain employs TRBV29-1 and TRBJ1-1, with 8 nucleotides matching TRBD1. Trimming removed 3 bases from V and 0 bases from J; junction bases left unmatched: 9. CDR3 size: 16 residues. The V gene's germline CDR1 is SQVTM and CDR2 ANQGSEA. The CDR3 region is CSVDYGQGRMNTEAFF. The CDR3 bases are TGCAGCGTTGATTATGGACAGGGAAGAATGAACACTGAAGCTTTCTTT.

V and J are TRBV7-3 and TRBJ1-5; the D gene is possibly TRBD1 (6 bases). Trimming removed 2 bases at V and 5 bases at J, with 13 bases between. The CDR3 is 15 residues long. The germline V gene has CDR1 SGHTA and CDR2 FQGTGA. This CDR3 reads CASSLEAGADQPQHF. The CDR3 DNA follows: TGTGCCAGCAGCTTAGAGGCAGGGGCGGATCAGCCCCAGCATTTT.

This chain uses TRBV19 with TRBJ2-1, with D hard to call. The CDR3 is 15 amino acids. Trimming left V 1 base short and J 8 bases short, with 15 bases between. The V gene's germline CDR1 is LNHDA and CDR2 SQIVND (reference sequence). The CDR3 bases are TGTGCCAGTAGTATAGGGACCAGCCCCGGCGATGAGCAGTTCTTC. Translating gives CASSIGTSPGDEQFF.

The rearrangement uses TRBV7-2 and TRBJ2-1; TRBD2 agrees at 11 bases. Germline-derived CDR1 and CDR2 are SGHTA and FQGNSA. V lost 4 bases, J lost 0 bases, and 5 bases stayed unmatched. The CDR3 is made up of 17 amino acids. CDR3 sequence (DNA): TGTGCCAGCAGCTCAGGGACTAGCGGTCCCTCCTACAATGAGCAGTTCTTC. This codes for CASSSGTSGPSYNEQFF.

The V gene is TRBV30, the J gene TRBJ2-7; D remains ambiguous. The ends were cut back, 3 bases at V and 3 bases at J, with 9 bases in the middle. The CDR3 runs 12 residues. The germline V gene encodes CDR1 GTSNPN and CDR2 SVGIG (reference sequence). For the CDR3, the DNA is TGTGCCTGGAGCTTGACCGTCTACGAGCAGTACTTC. Protein: CAWSLTVYEQYF.

The chain uses TRBV6-5 and TRBJ2-3; D is perhaps TRBD1 or TRBD2 (5 bases each). Looked up from germline, CDR1 is MNHEY and CDR2 is SVGAGI. The V and J ends lost 8 bases and 3 bases respectively, with 9 bases between them. The CDR3 contains 12 residues. CDR3 in DNA: TGTGCCAGCGGGGGTGGGACAGATACGCAGTATTTT. This sequence encodes CASGGGTDTQYF.

The genes are TRBV29-1 and TRBJ1-2; D is uncertain. This CDR3 has 15 residues. V lost 2 bases and J lost 0, with 13 bases in between. Germline lookup yields CDR1 SQVTM and CDR2 ANQGSEA. CDR3 residues: CSVEKSQDPNYGYTF. CDR3 DNA: TGCAGCGTTGAAAAGTCCCAGGATCCTAACTATGGCTACACCTTC. Using reference TRBV29-1 and TRBJ1-2 for the parts outside the CDR3, the full variable domain is SAVISQKPSRDICQRGTSLTIQCQVDSQVTMMFWYRQQPGQSLTLIATANQGSEATYESGFVIDKFPISRPNLTFSTLTVSNMSPEDSSIYLCSVEKSQDPNYGYTFGSGTRLTVV.

The V gene is TRBV29-1, the J gene TRBJ2-1, with 9 positions matching TRBD2. The V and J ends lost 4 bases and 4 bases, in that order; junction bases with no gene match: 5. Germline V CDR1 and CDR2: SQVTM, ANQGSEA. CDR3 length equals 14 residues. CDR3 nucleotide sequence: TGCAGCGTTGTCTGGACTAGCGCGTACAATGAGCAGTTCTTC. It specifies CSVVWTSAYNEQFF.

The V and J genes are TRBV6-6 and TRBJ2-3, with D possibly matching TRBD1 (6 bases). This CDR3 is built from 12 residues. Germline CDR1 is MNHNY and CDR2 is SVGAGI (reference sequence). Trimming pared 6 bases from V and 6 bases from J, leaving 10 bases between. This CDR3 is CASSQGSDTQYF. The DNA for the CDR3 is TGTGCCAGCAGCCAGGGGAGCGATACGCAGTATTTT.

The gene calls are TRBV10-1 and TRBJ2-6; the D call may be TRBD1 or TRBD2 (5 bases each). The CDR3 covers 18 residues. In germline, CDR1 is WNHNN, CDR2 SYGVQD (reference sequence). Trimming took 3 bases from V and 7 from J, leaving 22 bases between them. The CDR3 reads CASSDPGPGNLSANVLTF. The CDR3 region has the DNA TGCGCCAGCAGTGATCCGGGACCCGGAAATCTAAGTGCCAACGTCCTGACTTTC.

This clone was seen only once. The V gene is TRBV5-6, the J gene TRBJ2-1; 8 bases align to TRBD1. CDR3 length equals 14 residues. The trim removed 4 bases at V and 7 bases at J, leaving 7 bases unmatched. CDR1 and CDR2 (germline): SGHDT, YYEEEE. The CDR3 coding sequence is TGTGCCAGCAGCGTGGACAGGGTGTTGAATGAGCAGTTCTTC. This sequence encodes CASSVDRVLNEQFF. Drawing the rest from reference TRBV5-6 and TRBJ2-1, the complete variable domain is DAGVTQSPTHLIKTRGQQVTLRCSPKSGHDTVSWYQQALGQGPQFIFQYYEEEERQRGNFPDRFSGHQFPNYSSELNVNALLLGDSALYLCASSVDRVLNEQFFGPGTRLTVL.

This chain links TRBV11-3 with TRBJ1-1, with 7 bases fitting TRBD1. The CDR3 is 12 amino acids. The V gene end was trimmed by 9 bases and the J gene end by 5 bases; junction bases not matched to a gene: 6. From germline, CDR1 is SGHNT and CDR2 YENEEA. The CDR3 here is CASTGDRTEAFF. As DNA, the CDR3 is TGTGCCAGTACAGGGGATCGGACTGAAGCTTTCTTT.

This chain connects TRBV5-1 to TRBJ2-7, with 11 nucleotides matching TRBD2. The germline gives CDR1 SGHRS, CDR2 YFSETQ. J lost 7 bases, V lost 2 bases, and 5 bases had no gene match. The CDR3 runs 14 residues. DNA for the CDR3: TGCGCCAGCAGCTTTACTAGCGGGAGCTATGAGCAGTACTTC. As protein: CASSFTSGSYEQYF.

The chain joins TRBV7-6 to TRBJ1-2; the D is unclear. V dropped 1 base and J dropped 3 bases, with 9 bases sitting between them. The CDR3 has 14 amino acids. Germline V CDR1 and CDR2: SGHVS, FNYEAQ. The CDR3 DNA reads as TGTGCCAGCAGCTTAGAGGGTGGAGACTATGGCTACACCTTC. This gives the protein CASSLEGGDYGYTF.

The rearrangement uses TRBV30 and TRBJ1-1; D is unresolved. The V gene lost 5 bases and the J gene lost 5 bases, with 12 bases spanning the gap. Germline CDR1 is GTSNPN and CDR2 is SVGIG (reference sequence). CDR3 length: 12 residues. Here the CDR3 DNA reads TGTGCCTGGGGGCCGACACAGACTGAAGCTTTCTTT. Translation: CAWGPTQTEAFF.

The chain uses TRBV6-5 and TRBJ2-3; D is unresolved. Germline CDR1 and CDR2: MNHEY and SVGAGI. The V and J ends lost 0 bases and 6 bases respectively, with 13 bases between them. The CDR3 has 15 amino acids. The CDR3 sequence: CASSYSSRTSDTQYF. CDR3 DNA: TGTGCCAGCAGTTACTCATCCCGGACCTCGGATACGCAGTATTTT.

CDR3 nucleotide sequence: TGTGCCAGCAGCTTAGACAGTTCAGGGGTGTTTTTT. Its translation is CASSLDSSGVFF. V is TRBV7-9 and J is TRBJ1-4; a weak D match, TRBD1 (6 bases). CDR1 is SEHNR and CDR2 is FQNEAQ in the germline V gene (reference sequence). V shed 1 base and J shed 15 bases, with 12 bases lying between them. The CDR3 has 12 residues.

This chain links TRBV27 with TRBJ2-3, with D possibly matching TRBD2 (5 bases). This CDR3 spans 17 amino acids. Germline CDR1 MNHEY, CDR2 SMNVEV (reference sequence). Between the trimmed V and J ends, which lost 2 bases and 4 bases, there was a span of 19 bases. Written as DNA, the CDR3 is TGTGCCAGCAGTTTACGCCAGGAGCCCGAGGGTCCAGATACGCAGTATTTT. Translation: CASSLRQEPEGPDTQYF.

A single count supports this clone. The chain carries TRBV6-1 and TRBJ1-2; D call uncertain. CDR3 length: 15 amino acids. Germline CDR1 reads MNHNS; CDR2 reads SASEGT. V lost 1 base and J lost 0, with 9 bases in between. CDR3 sequence reads: CASSEEAGANYGYTF. CDR3 nucleotides: TGTGCCAGCAGTGAAGAAGCAGGAGCTAACTATGGCTACACCTTC.

The chain couples TRBV27 to TRBJ1-1; D is possibly TRBD1 (5 bases). The V end was cut by 6 bases, the J end by 3 bases, with 17 bases between. Looked up from germline, CDR1 is MNHEY and CDR2 is SMNVEV (reference sequence). The CDR3 spans 15 residues. CDR3: CASSLSGGGDTEAFF. The CDR3 DNA follows: TGTGCCAGCAGCCTGAGCGGGGGGGGAGACACTGAAGCTTTCTTT.

The chain is built from TRBV4-2 and TRBJ1-5; the D is unclear. Germline lookup yields CDR1 LGHNA and CDR2 YNFKEQ. The CDR3 runs to 15 residues. Trimming took off 2 bases at V and 0 bases at J, with 8 bases between the two ends. CDR3 sequence reads: CASSQLEHSNQPQHF. For the CDR3, the DNA is TGTGCCAGCAGCCAACTAGAACATAGCAATCAGCCCCAGCATTTT.

This clone was counted a single time. The V and J genes are TRBV7-3 and TRBJ2-3; 9 bases line up with TRBD1. Germline V gives CDR1 SGHTA, CDR2 FQGTGA. The CDR3 totals 16 residues. V was pared by 3 bases and J by 2 bases, with 6 bases of the junction left unmatched. CDR3 amino acids: CASSFSGTGSTDTQYF. The CDR3 DNA is TGTGCCAGCAGCTTCTCCGGGACAGGGTCCACAGATACGCAGTATTTT.

The chain is built from TRBV5-5 and TRBJ1-5, with D hard to call. Germline assignment: CDR1 SGHKS and CDR2 YYEKEE (reference sequence). The ends were cut back, 4 bases at V and 6 bases at J, with 11 bases in the middle. The CDR3 is 13 residues long. The CDR3 reads CASSPVVGQPQHF. DNA for the CDR3: TGTGCCAGCAGCCCTGTAGTCGGTCAGCCCCAGCATTTT. The complete variable domain, with remaining parts taken from reference TRBV5-5 and TRBJ1-5, reads DAGVTQSPTHLIKTRGQQVTLRCSPISGHKSVSWYQQVLGQGPQFIFQYYEKEERGRGNFPDRFSARQFPNYSSELNVNALLLGDSALYLCASSPVVGQPQHFGDGTRLSIL.

The chain joins TRBV6-5 to TRBJ2-1, with 8 positions matching TRBD2. The J segment lost 16 bases and the V segment lost 2 bases, leaving 10 bases of the junction unmatched. The CDR3 has 13 amino acids. Per the germline V gene, CDR1 is MNHEY and CDR2 is SVGAGI. DNA of the CDR3: TGTGCCAGCAGTTACCGACCCGGGAGGGAGAATTTCTTC. This encodes CASSYRPGRENFF.